The next 8 T cell receptor beta chains were all read from a single sample in a study of T cell responses to AZD1222 COVID-19 vaccine. The table came from immunoSEQ multiplex PCR; TCRdb's copy has only in-frame clones and leaves some out. Counted here are over 100,000 clones, 90% occurring once; the ten biggest clones make up 6.5% to 8.5%. Specimen: peripheral blood, collected on day 0 of AZD1222 vaccination. All receptors come from an adult in good health.

The chain is built from TRBV7-9 and TRBJ2-7; D possibly matches TRBD1 or TRBD2 (6 bases each). Germline V CDR1 and CDR2: SEHNR, FQNEAQ (reference sequence). Trimming removed 4 bases at V and 1 base at J, with 17 bases between. The CDR3 extends over 16 amino acids. CDR3 amino acids: CASSWGAGQVSYEQYF. CDR3 in DNA: TGTGCCAGCAGCTGGGGGGCGGGGCAGGTTTCCTACGAGCAGTACTTC.

Comments on this clone: The same CDR3 arises from other DNA sequences in this sample as well. V gene TRBV12-3 or TRBV12-4 combines with J gene TRBJ1-1; maybe TRBD1 (5 bases). The V end was cut by 3 bases, the J end by 4 bases, with 9 bases between. This CDR3 is built from 13 residues. CDR3 nucleotide sequence: TGTGCCAGCAGTTTGCAGGGAAGCACTGAAGCTTTCTTT. This translates into CASSLQGSTEAFF.

This sequence joins TRBV6-4 and TRBJ1-1; a weak D match, TRBD1 (5 bases). The ends were cut back, 4 bases at V and 3 bases at J, with 12 bases in the middle. This CDR3 comprises 14 residues. CDR1 is MRHNA, CDR2 SNTAGT, per germline. CDR3 region: CASSVSGGYTEAFF. The CDR3 nucleotides are TGTGCCAGCAGTGTATCTGGGGGTTACACTGAAGCTTTCTTT.

This chain joins TRBV5-4 and TRBJ1-2; D call uncertain. V dropped 3 bases and J dropped 0 bases, with 6 bases sitting between them. Germline CDR1 reads SGHNT; CDR2 reads YYREEE (reference sequence). The CDR3 sequence is 13 residues long. DNA for the CDR3: TGTGCCAGCAGCTATCGGACTAACTATGGCTACACCTTC. Amino acids: CASSYRTNYGYTF.

This chain connects TRBV28 to TRBJ1-5; D unclear. The germline V gene has CDR1 MDHEN and CDR2 SYDVKM. This CDR3 spans 12 amino acids. Between the trimmed V and J ends, which lost 3 bases and 4 bases, there was a span of 4 bases. CDR3 protein: CASSFENQPQHF. The CDR3 coding sequence is TGTGCCAGCAGTTTCGAGAATCAGCCCCAGCATTTT.

The gene calls are TRBV5-1 and TRBJ2-3; TRBD1 matches at 8 bases. J was trimmed by 5 bases and V by 2 bases; bases with no gene match: 4. This CDR3 is 14 amino acids long. Germline-derived CDR1 and CDR2 are SGHRS and YFSETQ. The CDR3 DNA reads TGCGCCAGCAGCTTTGGGACAGGCAAAGATACGCAGTATTTT. It translates to CASSFGTGKDTQYF.

The gene calls are TRBV6-5 and TRBJ2-7, with TRBD2 as a possible D gene (5 bases). Trimming removed 2 bases at V and 0 bases at J, with 11 bases between. Germline CDR1 reads MNHEY; CDR2 reads SVGAGI. This CDR3 is 15 amino acids long. The CDR3 coding sequence is TGTGCCAGCAGTTACGACCCCGAGGGCTCCTACGAGCAGTACTTC. As protein: CASSYDPEGSYEQYF.

This sequence joins TRBV29-1 and TRBJ1-1; D might be TRBD1 (5 bases). V shed 1 base and J shed 7 bases, with 10 bases lying between them. Per germline, CDR1 SQVTM and CDR2 ANQGSEA. The CDR3 runs to 12 residues. CDR3 nucleotide sequence: TGCAGCGTTGAAGCTTTACAGGTTGAAGCTTTCTTT. Its protein is CSVEALQVEAFF.